One sample yielded the 21 T cell receptor beta chains listed below, sequenced in a study of cytomegalovirus exposure and HLA in healthy donors. Primers: 60 Vbeta forward and 13 Jbeta reverse. Only in-frame clones appear in the TCRdb table, and some are missing; sequencing was by immunoSEQ multiplex PCR. The profile covers 65,000 to 100,000 clones, with about three quarters appearing a single time and approximately 6.5% taken by the ten largest. Sequenced sample: PBMCs. The receptor set was obtained from a female donor in good health and CMV-seronegative.

CDR3 in amino acids: CASRWGRVGEQFF. CDR3 in DNA: TGTGCCAGCAGGTGGGGGCGGGTGGGGGAGCAGTTCTTC. The rearrangement uses TRBV28 and TRBJ2-1; a weak D match, TRBD1 (6 bases). V dropped 6 bases and J dropped 10 bases, with 16 bases sitting between them. Germline values: CDR1 MDHEN, CDR2 SYDVKM. The CDR3 loop spans 13 amino acids.

The chain combines TRBV5-4 with TRBJ1-1; 7 nucleotides line up with TRBD1. The CDR3 consists of 17 residues. Unmatched junction bases numbered 16, after V lost 0 bases and J lost 8 bases. Looked up from germline, CDR1 is SGHNT and CDR2 is YYREEE (reference sequence). This CDR3 is CASSLENTGTVVREAFF. CDR3 DNA sequence: TGTGCCAGCAGCTTGGAAAATACCGGGACAGTGGTTCGGGAAGCTTTCTTT.

The chain is built from TRBV28 and TRBJ2-1, with 9 nucleotides matching TRBD2. The length of the CDR3 is 14 residues. The V segment lost 7 bases and the J segment 7 bases; nucleotides outside the gene matches: 8. From germline, CDR1 is MDHEN and CDR2 SYDVKM. CDR3 DNA: TGTGCCAGCAAAGCGGGAGGTTCCTCAAATGAGCAGTTCTTC. This codes for CASKAGGSSNEQFF.

The chain links TRBV4-1 to TRBJ1-2; 7 bases map to TRBD1. Trimming removed 0 bases from V and 4 bases from J; junction bases left unmatched: 8. Germline CDR1 reads MGHRA; CDR2 reads YSYEKL. This CDR3 spans 16 amino acids. The CDR3 is CASSQENDRVTYGYTF. In nucleotides, the CDR3 is TGCGCCAGCAGCCAAGAAAATGACAGGGTGACCTATGGCTACACCTTC.

The J gene is TRBJ2-5, the V gene TRBV6-4, with TRBD2 identical over 8 bases. Germline V gives CDR1 MRHNA, CDR2 SNTAGT. This CDR3 is built from 16 residues. Trimming took 5 bases from V and 1 from J; bases not matched to a gene: 9. CDR3 residues: CASSPIAGSLQETQYF. CDR3 nucleotide sequence: TGTGCCAGCAGTCCCATAGCGGGATCCCTCCAAGAGACCCAGTACTTC.

The genes are TRBV7-2 and TRBJ1-1, with TRBD1 matching over 8 bases. Germline assignment: CDR1 SGHTA and CDR2 FQGNSA. The CDR3 covers 13 residues. With 5 bases clipped from V and 3 bases from J, the junction kept 2 bases outside the gene matches. CDR3 DNA sequence: TGTGCCAGCAGCCTACAGGGGGACACTGAAGCTTTCTTT. Its protein product is CASSLQGDTEAFF.

The chain joins TRBV28 to TRBJ1-2, with TRBD1 matching 9 bases. Trimming cost V 6 bases and J 4 bases; bases outside gene matches: 9. The CDR3 runs 15 residues. Per the germline V gene, CDR1 is MDHEN and CDR2 is SYDVKM. The DNA of the CDR3 is TGTGCCAGCAGCATCACAGGGGGCGCAAGCTATGGCTACACCTTC. This gives the protein CASSITGGASYGYTF.

As for this clone: The germline gene is not matched at one end of the junction; a read error may be the cause. The chain links TRBV9 to TRBJ2-1; 14 nucleotides align to TRBD2. This CDR3 has 15 amino acids. Looked up from germline, CDR1 is SGDLS and CDR2 is YYNGEE. The chain's CDR3 is CASSVDEGLAGVRVF. CDR3 sequence (DNA): TGTGCCAGCAGCGTAGACGAGGGACTAGCGGGGGTTAGGGTCTTC.

This sequence joins TRBV7-2 and TRBJ2-7, with TRBD2 matching over 14 bases. Trimming took 4 bases from V and 2 from J; bases not matched to a gene: 1. The CDR3 covers 15 residues. CDR1 SGHTA and CDR2 FQGNSA come from the germline V gene. CDR3 protein: CASSWTSGGTYEQYF. In DNA form, the CDR3 reads TGTGCCAGCAGCTGGACTAGCGGGGGGACCTACGAGCAGTACTTC.

The V gene is TRBV5-1, the J gene TRBJ1-2, with D possibly being TRBD1 (5 bases). The V and J ends lost 1 base and 6 bases respectively, with 10 bases between them. In germline, CDR1 is SGHRS, CDR2 YFSETQ. The CDR3 covers 13 residues. The CDR3 reads CASSLTGRDGYTF. The DNA of the CDR3 is TGCGCCAGCAGCTTGACAGGAAGGGATGGCTACACCTTC.

The chain carries TRBV5-1 and TRBJ2-3, with TRBD2 matching 7 bases. This CDR3 contains 13 residues. V gave up 4 bases and J gave up 2 bases; unmatched junction bases: 1. Germline lookup yields CDR1 SGHRS and CDR2 YFSETQ. CDR3 amino acids: CASSRDYTDTQYF. The CDR3 DNA sequence: TGCGCCAGCAGCCGGGACTACACAGATACGCAGTATTTT.

This chain joins TRBV28 and TRBJ1-2, with D possibly being TRBD1 (6 bases). This CDR3 contains 13 residues. The germline gives CDR1 MDHEN, CDR2 SYDVKM. The V gene lost 10 bases and the J gene lost 8 bases, with 20 bases spanning the gap. CDR3 sequence: CATIGGEGRGYTF. The CDR3 DNA reads as TGTGCCACTATAGGGGGAGAGGGAAGGGGCTACACCTTC.

This rearrangement joins TRBV5-1 to TRBJ2-7; tentatively, D is TRBD1 (6 bases). CDR1 is SGHRS and CDR2 is YFSETQ in the germline V gene. V shed 3 bases and J shed 0 bases, with 13 bases lying between them. This CDR3 is built from 15 residues. CDR3 in DNA: TGCGCCAGCAGCTCCCAGGGGTTGAGCTCCTACGAGCAGTACTTC. The encoded protein is CASSSQGLSSYEQYF.

V gene TRBV6-1 combines with J gene TRBJ2-7, with D hard to call. The CDR3 length is 12 residues. CDR1 MNHNS and CDR2 SASEGT come from the germline V gene. Trimming took 6 bases from V and 3 from J, leaving 9 bases between them. This CDR3 reads CASSQDFYEQYF. CDR3 coding DNA: TGTGCCAGCAGCCAGGATTTCTACGAGCAGTACTTC.

This clone was seen just once. The chain joins TRBV11-1 to TRBJ1-1; 8 nucleotides match TRBD1. The V gene end was trimmed by 2 bases and the J gene end by 1 base; junction bases not matched to a gene: 3. This CDR3 spans 15 amino acids. Germline values: CDR1 SGHAT, CDR2 FQDESV (reference sequence). The CDR3 DNA follows: TGTGCCAGCAGCTTATCAGGGGGCCGGAACACTGAAGCTTTCTTT. Amino acid sequence: CASSLSGGRNTEAFF.

V usage is TRBV5-1 and J usage is TRBJ2-5; D may be TRBD2 (5 bases). In germline, CDR1 is SGHRS, CDR2 YFSETQ. The CDR3 has 14 amino acids. V lost 1 base, J lost 5 bases, and 12 bases lay in between. Here the CDR3 reads CASSLPLGSETQYF. The CDR3, as DNA: TGCGCCAGCAGCTTGCCTCTGGGGAGTGAGACCCAGTACTTC.

The J gene is TRBJ2-3, the V gene TRBV7-9, with a possible D match to TRBD2 (5 bases). The CDR3 has 18 residues. Germline-derived CDR1 and CDR2 are SEHNR and FQNEAQ (reference sequence). Deletions cut 4 bases from V and 0 bases from J, with 20 bases between. The CDR3: CASSWASGSQSSTDTQYF. The CDR3 coding sequence is TGTGCCAGCAGCTGGGCCAGCGGATCCCAGTCTAGCACAGATACGCAGTATTTT.

This clone occurred once. This chain joins TRBV6-5 and TRBJ2-7; D may be TRBD2 (6 bases). This CDR3 has 15 amino acids. Germline V lookup: CDR1 MNHEY, CDR2 SVGAGI. V was pared by 1 base and J by 1 base, with 11 bases between. DNA for the CDR3: TGTGCCAGCAGTTACTACGGGAGTCCTTCCTACGAGCAGTACTTC. Translated: CASSYYGSPSYEQYF.

The rearrangement uses TRBV14 and TRBJ2-7, with 11 nucleotides matching TRBD1. V was pared by 2 bases and J by 7 bases, with 4 bases of the junction left unmatched. The CDR3 extends over 14 amino acids. The germline gives CDR1 SGHDN, CDR2 FVKESK. CDR3 sequence reads: CASSQIRDRGEQYF. For the CDR3, the DNA is TGTGCCAGCAGCCAAATTAGGGACAGGGGGGAGCAGTACTTC.

The CDR3 DNA reads TGTGCCAGCAGCCCTCTAGCGGGACCCTCCTACAATGAGCAGTTCTTC. As protein: CASSPLAGPSYNEQFF. This sequence joins TRBV7-6 and TRBJ2-1, with TRBD2 matching 9 bases. CDR1 and CDR2 from the germline V gene are SGHVS and FNYEAQ. Trimming at V came to 5 bases and at J to 0 bases, leaving 5 bases not matched to a gene. The CDR3 covers 16 residues.

The chain links TRBV30 to TRBJ2-5, with 14 bases fitting TRBD2. This CDR3 is built from 16 residues. Per the germline V gene, CDR1 is GTSNPN and CDR2 is SVGIG (reference sequence). V was clipped by 0 bases and J by 5 bases; unmatched bases: 5. CDR3 coding DNA: TGTGCCTGGAGTGTAGGGACTAGCGGGGGCCGGGAGACCCAGTACTTC. This encodes CAWSVGTSGGRETQYF.